The 25 T cell receptor beta chains listed next were all sequenced from one sample in a study of neurological immune-mediated disorders (dated by TCRdb to 2018 to 2020). The method behind the library was 5' RACE. The instrument was an Illumina HiSeq 2500. TCRdb reprocessing: public reads trimmed at Q25 with fastp, clones called with MiXCR, in-frame beta chains kept. CDR3 protein duplicates are merged, each entry listing the most common genes and DNA. The sample table records 26,000 or so distinct CDR3 sequences; approximately 12% of these occur just once. The ten biggest clones cover 7.8% of the sample. The sequenced sample consisted of PBMCs. These receptors all stem from a man between 60 and 75 years old in good health.

This clonotype has at least ten counts. The genes are TRBV29-1 and TRBJ1-4; no reliable D call. Trimming shortened V by 7 bases and J by 7 bases, and 13 bases separated the two germline ends. The CDR3 is 12 amino acids. Germline V gene lookup returns CDR1 SQVTM and CDR2 ANQGSEA. CDR3 protein: CSGGEVGEKLFF. The CDR3 DNA follows: TGCAGCGGTGGGGAAGTTGGTGAAAAACTGTTTTTT.

This clonotype was picked up many times. This rearrangement joins TRBV20-1 to TRBJ2-5, with TRBD2 matching over 12 bases. The CDR3 sequence is 15 residues long. The germline V gene encodes CDR1 DFQATT and CDR2 SNEGSKA (reference sequence). V dropped 2 bases and J dropped 4; count of bases not matched to a gene: 5. CDR3: CSARRTSGARETQYF. In nucleotides, the CDR3 is TGCAGTGCTAGAAGGACTAGCGGGGCCCGAGAGACCCAGTACTTC.

This clonotype has ten or more counts. The rearrangement joins TRBV25-1 to TRBJ2-5, with D possibly being TRBD2 (6 bases). Trimming pared 0 bases from V and 4 bases from J, leaving 9 bases between. Germline V gene sequence: CDR1 MGHDK, CDR2 SYGVNS. The CDR3 spans 14 residues. CDR3 residues: CASSEYWGGETQYF. The CDR3 nucleotides read TGTGCCAGCAGTGAATATTGGGGAGGAGAGACCCAGTACTTC.

This clonotype occurred many times. The rearrangement uses TRBV6-6 and TRBJ2-2; 9 bases fit TRBD2. This CDR3 comprises 18 residues. The germline CDR1 and CDR2 sequences are MNHNY and SVGAGI (reference sequence). Trimming at V came to 2 bases and at J to 0 bases, leaving 7 bases not matched to a gene. CDR3 DNA: TGTGCCAGCAGTTACGGGACTAGCTACCCCCCGAACACCGGGGAGCTGTTTTTT. Protein product: CASSYGTSYPPNTGELFF.

At least ten counts were recorded for this clonotype. This rearrangement joins TRBV29-1 to TRBJ2-7; D is unresolved. CDR1 and CDR2 (germline): SQVTM, ANQGSEA. V was pared by 4 bases and J by 0 bases, with 13 bases between. The length of the CDR3 is 14 residues. The CDR3 protein is CSVGMSLSSYEQYF. The CDR3 DNA is TGCAGCGTTGGCATGTCTTTAAGCTCCTACGAGCAGTACTTC.

This clonotype was observed many times. The chain carries TRBV7-3 and TRBJ2-1; 7 bases agree with TRBD2. J was trimmed by 4 bases and V by 0 bases; bases with no gene match: 0. The CDR3 contains 14 residues. CDR1 is SGHTA, CDR2 FQGTGA, per germline. The CDR3 region has the DNA TGTGCCAGCAGCTTAACGGGGGGGTACAATGAGCAGTTCTTC. Protein product: CASSLTGGYNEQFF.

This clonotype was found many times. This sequence joins TRBV4-3 and TRBJ2-1, with D possibly TRBD2 on 5 matching bases. The CDR3 length is 15 residues. Germline CDR1 reads LGHNA; CDR2 reads YSLEER. V dropped 3 bases and J dropped 9 bases, with 18 bases sitting between them. The CDR3 bases are TGCGCCAGCAGCCACGACTATTCTCGCAATCTTGAGCAGTTCTTC. It codes for CASSHDYSRNLEQFF.

This clonotype was detected many times. J is TRBJ2-3 and V is TRBV7-3; D is perhaps TRBD1 or TRBD2 (6 bases each). In germline, CDR1 is SGHTA, CDR2 FQGTGA. V was clipped by 5 bases and J by 2 bases, with 14 bases between them. The CDR3 totals 15 residues. The chain's CDR3 is CASSRSTGATDTQYF. The CDR3 bases are TGTGCCAGCAGCCGGAGTACGGGGGCCACAGATACGCAGTATTTT.

This clonotype was seen at least ten times. The chain combines TRBV20-1 with TRBJ2-7, with 11 bases aligning to TRBD1. CDR1 is DFQATT, CDR2 SNEGSKA, per germline (reference sequence). V dropped 2 bases and J dropped 7; count of bases not matched to a gene: 7. This CDR3 contains 14 residues. The DNA for the CDR3 is TGCAGTGCTAGATGGGCCGGACAGGGGGCTGAGCAGTACTTC. This sequence encodes CSARWAGQGAEQYF.

At least ten counts were recorded for this clonotype. The CDR3 nucleotides are TGTGCCAGCTCACCAAGCGCGGGGGCAGTCACGGGGAATGAGCAGTTCTTC. Amino acids: CASSPSAGAVTGNEQFF. J is TRBJ2-1 and V is TRBV18, with D possibly TRBD2 on 7 matching bases. The CDR3 runs 17 residues. Germline V lookup: CDR1 KGHSH, CDR2 LQKENI. V lost 2 bases to trimming and J lost 7 bases, with 21 bases between them. Looking up the rest from reference TRBV18 and TRBJ2-1 gives the full variable domain: NAGVMQNPRHLVRRRGQEARLRCSPMKGHSHVYWYRQLPEEGLKFMVYLQKENIIDESGMPKERFSAEFPKEGPSILRIQQVVRGDSAAYFCASSPSAGAVTGNEQFFGPGTRLTVL.

At least ten counts were recorded for this clonotype. The chain recombines TRBV11-2 with TRBJ2-1, with 8 bases that match TRBD1. Unmatched junction bases numbered 5, after V lost 0 bases and J lost 7 bases. From germline, CDR1 is SGHAT and CDR2 FQNNGV. The length of the CDR3 is 15 residues. CDR3 amino acids: CASSLDLDRVNEQFF. The CDR3 DNA follows: TGTGCCAGCAGCTTAGACCTGGACAGGGTGAATGAGCAGTTCTTC.

The rearrangement links TRBV5-1 to TRBJ1-6; D gene unclear. Germline assignment: CDR1 SGHRS and CDR2 YFSETQ. The CDR3 consists of 15 residues. V was clipped by 2 bases and J by 15 bases, with 21 bases between them. The CDR3 DNA sequence: TGCGCCAGCAGCTTTAACCCCCTACTGGACGGATACCTCCACTTT. This sequence encodes CASSFNPLLDGYLHF.

The genes are TRBV28 and TRBJ1-5, with D unresolved. From germline, CDR1 is MDHEN and CDR2 SYDVKM. V was clipped by 1 base and J by 2 bases, with 12 bases between them. The CDR3 consists of 16 residues. The CDR3 here is CASSLFLGYGNQPQHF. DNA for the CDR3: TGTGCCAGCAGTTTATTTTTGGGGTATGGCAATCAGCCCCAGCATTTT.

This clonotype was detected ten times or more. CDR3 region: CSVSPGSEDTQYF. For the CDR3, the DNA is TGCAGCGTCTCCCCAGGCTCTGAGGATACGCAGTATTTT. V and J are TRBV29-1 and TRBJ2-3; no clear D. The V gene's germline CDR1 is SQVTM and CDR2 ANQGSEA. Trimming cost V 6 bases and J 6 bases, with 16 bases left between them. CDR3 length: 13 residues.

The chain's CDR3 is CASRRTGLAEDEQFF. The CDR3 coding sequence is TGTGCCAGCAGACGTACGGGCCTAGCGGAGGATGAGCAGTTCTTC. V gene TRBV6-6 combines with J gene TRBJ2-1; 7 bases map to TRBD2. The length of the CDR3 is 15 residues. Trimming took 6 bases from V and 8 from J; bases not matched to a gene: 13. CDR1 and CDR2 from the germline V gene are MNHNY and SVGAGI (reference sequence).

This clonotype was observed at least ten times. The chain combines TRBV20-1 with TRBJ2-2; D not certain. V was pared by 8 bases and J by 2 bases, with 6 bases between. Germline CDR1 and CDR2: DFQATT and SNEGSKA (reference sequence). There are 11 residues in the CDR3. The CDR3 here is CSLGNTGELFF. The CDR3 region has the DNA TGCAGTCTCGGAAACACCGGGGAGCTGTTTTTT.

This clonotype qualifies as medium-sized. This sequence joins TRBV27 and TRBJ2-1; 9 bases match TRBD1. J lost 7 bases, V lost 3 bases, and 7 bases had no gene match. Germline V CDR1 and CDR2: MNHEY, SMNVEV (reference sequence). This CDR3 has 15 amino acids. The CDR3 loop is CASSFNRGRGNEQFF. The CDR3 nucleotides are TGTGCCAGCAGTTTCAACAGGGGGCGAGGGAATGAGCAGTTCTTC.

This clonotype came up many times. V and J are TRBV20-1 and TRBJ1-5; the D is unclear. V was cut by 4 bases and J by 0 bases, with 4 bases left in between. This CDR3 region has 12 residues. CDR1 DFQATT and CDR2 SNEGSKA come from the germline V gene (reference sequence). CDR3 in amino acids: CSATDSNQPQHF. As DNA, the CDR3 is TGCAGTGCTACGGATAGCAATCAGCCCCAGCATTTT.

The sample holds many counts of this clonotype. The rearrangement links TRBV7-2 to TRBJ2-1, with 13 bases aligning to TRBD2. CDR1 is SGHTA and CDR2 is FQGNSA in the germline V gene. The V gene end was trimmed by 4 bases and the J gene end by 9 bases; junction bases not matched to a gene: 3. There are 14 residues in the CDR3. CDR3: CASSSRTSGGEQFF. CDR3 sequence (DNA): TGTGCCAGCAGCTCCCGGACTAGCGGGGGTGAGCAGTTCTTC. The full variable domain, in which reference TRBV7-2 and TRBJ2-1 provide the parts outside the CDR3, is GAGVSQSPSNKVTEKGKDVELRCDPISGHTALYWYRQSLGQGLEFLIYFQGNSAPDKSGLPSDRFSAERTGGSVSTLTIQRTQQEDSAVYLCASSSRTSGGEQFFGPGTRLTVL.

On this clonotype itself: Sequence at one end of the junction differs from germline and may be a read error. J is TRBJ2-7 and V is TRBV12-3 or TRBV12-4, with D possibly being TRBD1 (6 bases). CDR3 length: 13 residues. The CDR3 is CVSSPLGADEQYF. For the CDR3, the DNA is TGTGTCAGCAGTCCGTTGGGGGCTGACGAGCAGTACTTC.

This clonotype was seen at least ten times. V is TRBV5-1 and J is TRBJ2-2, with D possibly matching TRBD1 (5 bases). The CDR3 runs to 15 residues. Germline CDR1 SGHRS, CDR2 YFSETQ. Deletions cut 0 bases from V and 8 bases from J, with 14 bases between. CDR3 nucleotides: TGCGCCAGCAGCTTGGAGAGTTGGGGCGAGGGGGAGCTGTTTTTT. Residues: CASSLESWGEGELFF. Full variable domain (outside the CDR3, taken from reference TRBV5-1 and TRBJ2-2): KAGVTQTPRYLIKTRGQQVTLSCSPISGHRSVSWYQQTPGQGLQFLFEYFSETQRNKGNFPGRFSGRQFSNSRSEMNVSTLELGDSALYLCASSLESWGEGELFFGEGSRLTVL.

At least ten counts were recorded for this clonotype. This chain joins TRBV6-5 and TRBJ2-7, with 7 bases identical to TRBD1. Per germline, CDR1 MNHEY and CDR2 SVGAGI. The trim removed 1 base at V and 0 bases at J, leaving 3 bases unmatched. The CDR3 runs 15 residues. CDR3 sequence (DNA): TGTGCCAGCAGTTACTTACAGGGGAGCTCCTACGAGCAGTACTTC. Encoded protein: CASSYLQGSSYEQYF.

This clonotype was found many times. The rearrangement uses TRBV7-2 and TRBJ2-1; TRBD2 aligns across 9 bases. The CDR3 consists of 16 residues. The V gene end was trimmed by 0 bases and the J gene end by 8 bases; junction bases not matched to a gene: 8. Germline V gene sequence: CDR1 SGHTA, CDR2 FQGNSA. The CDR3 nucleotides are TGTGCCAGCAGCTTAGCGGGACTAGCTATCCGCGATGAGCAGTTCTTC. Protein: CASSLAGLAIRDEQFF.

This clonotype was seen at least ten times. The chain recombines TRBV5-1 with TRBJ2-1, with D tentatively TRBD2 (6 bases). The CDR3 loop spans 16 amino acids. The V gene's germline CDR1 is SGHRS and CDR2 YFSETQ. V lost 0 bases and J lost 3, with 13 bases in between. In DNA, the CDR3 is TGCGCCAGCAGCTTGGGAGGGACGGGAGTCTACAATGAGCAGTTCTTC. This translates into CASSLGGTGVYNEQFF.

In its sample, this clonotype was seen a few times. The rearrangement joins TRBV6-6 to TRBJ2-5; possibly TRBD2 for D (5 bases). The CDR3 spans 13 residues. CDR1 is MNHNY and CDR2 is SVGAGI in the germline V gene (reference sequence). V dropped 3 bases and J dropped 2 bases, with 7 bases sitting between them. In nucleotides, the CDR3 is TGTGCCAGCAGTTATAGGGAGCAAGAGACCCAGTACTTC. Its translation: CASSYREQETQYF.